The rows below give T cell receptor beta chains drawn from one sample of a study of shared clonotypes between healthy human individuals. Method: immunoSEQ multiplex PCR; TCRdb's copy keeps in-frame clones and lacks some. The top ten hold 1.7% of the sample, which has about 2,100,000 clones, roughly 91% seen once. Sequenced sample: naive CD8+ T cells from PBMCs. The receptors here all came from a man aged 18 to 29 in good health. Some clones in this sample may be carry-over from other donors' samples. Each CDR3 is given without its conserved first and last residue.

ASSSGLAGAGELF	TRBJ2-2	TRBV5-1
ASSQDVRASYEQY	TRBJ2-7	TRBV4-1
ASRTSGNTEAF	TRBJ1-1	TRBV2
ASSYFNLTGLAGAPSRQETQY	TRBJ2-5	TRBV6-7
ASSLGLSGANVLT	TRBJ2-6	TRBV9
SVEFRGRPGVDYGYT	TRBJ1-2	TRBV29-1
ASSPTRAGGGTGELF	TRBJ2-2	TRBV9
ASSHTDREVEQF	TRBJ2-1	TRBV7-9
ASSRGLAGGFGQY	TRBJ2-7	TRBV6-5
ASSETETGYGYGYT	TRBJ1-2	TRBV6-1
ASSQQASGRNTGELF	TRBJ2-2	TRBV7-8
SVQAPGQNYNEQF	TRBJ2-1	TRBV29-1
ATHLTAGRGDEQF	TRBJ2-1	TRBV28
ASSFSGQGLYEQF	TRBJ2-1	TRBV25-1
ASSILQGTPGNTIY	TRBJ1-3	TRBV19
ASSLSTGWGYT	TRBJ1-2	TRBV11-3
ASSLLGSSGRGTQY	TRBJ2-5	TRBV27
ASSLGVYTEAF	TRBJ1-1	TRBV11-2
ASSGRLAGDPNEQF	TRBJ2-1	TRBV4-1
ASSLGTGTSSGANVLT	TRBJ2-6	TRBV5-6
ASMAGLLGEAF	TRBJ1-1	TRBV6-5
ASSQVGYSYEQY	TRBJ2-7	TRBV14
ASSIGGTSSLPSYNEQF	TRBJ2-1	TRBV19
ASKSEENSYNEQF	TRBJ2-1	TRBV7-9
ASSQGSRTEEQF	TRBJ2-1	TRBV4-3
ASRTSGLYEQY	TRBJ2-7	TRBV7-2
ASSSGTAESDVLT	TRBJ2-6	TRBV5-1
ASSLGSRRTDTQY	TRBJ2-3	TRBV11-2
ATSPDGNTEAF	TRBJ1-1	TRBV15
ASTPGLAGGYHEQF	TRBJ2-1	TRBV19
ASSQQPLYSGAF	TRBJ1-1	TRBV4-1
ASSVQGAWAYT	TRBJ1-2	TRBV13
ASSLNTGGSHNEQF	TRBJ2-1	TRBV5-6
ASSGGQVNQPQH	TRBJ1-5	TRBV9
ATNRAPEDYGYT	TRBJ1-2	TRBV15